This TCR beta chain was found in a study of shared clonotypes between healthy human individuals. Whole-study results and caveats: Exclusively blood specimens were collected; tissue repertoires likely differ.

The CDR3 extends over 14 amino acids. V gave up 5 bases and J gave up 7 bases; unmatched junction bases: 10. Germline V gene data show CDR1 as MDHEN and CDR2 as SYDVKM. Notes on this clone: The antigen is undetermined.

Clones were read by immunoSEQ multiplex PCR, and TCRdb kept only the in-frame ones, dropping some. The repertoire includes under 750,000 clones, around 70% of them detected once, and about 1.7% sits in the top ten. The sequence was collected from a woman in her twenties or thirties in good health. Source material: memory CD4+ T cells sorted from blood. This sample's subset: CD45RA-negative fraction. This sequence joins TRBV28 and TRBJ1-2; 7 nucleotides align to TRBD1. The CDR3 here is CASSTSQGTGGYTF. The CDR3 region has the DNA TGTGCCAGCAGTACCTCACAGGGGACTGGTGGCTACACCTTC.